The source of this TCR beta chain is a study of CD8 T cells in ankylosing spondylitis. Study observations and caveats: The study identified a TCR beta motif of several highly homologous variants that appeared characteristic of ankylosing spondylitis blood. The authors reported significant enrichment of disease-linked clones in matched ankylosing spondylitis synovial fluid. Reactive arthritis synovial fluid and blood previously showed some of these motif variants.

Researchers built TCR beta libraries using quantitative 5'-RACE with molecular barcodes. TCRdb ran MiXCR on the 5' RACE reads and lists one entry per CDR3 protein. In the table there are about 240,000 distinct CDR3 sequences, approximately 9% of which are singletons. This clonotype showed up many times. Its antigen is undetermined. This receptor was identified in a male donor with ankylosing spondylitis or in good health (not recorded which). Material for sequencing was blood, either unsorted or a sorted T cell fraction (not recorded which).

The DNA of the CDR3 is TGTGCCAGCAGCACAGGGGGAAAGGATACGCAGTATTTT. It is translated as CASSTGGKDTQYF. The chain uses TRBV12-3 or TRBV12-4 and TRBJ2-3; 8 bases align to TRBD1. V gave up 6 bases and J gave up 6 bases; unmatched junction bases: 5. The length of the CDR3 is 13 residues.